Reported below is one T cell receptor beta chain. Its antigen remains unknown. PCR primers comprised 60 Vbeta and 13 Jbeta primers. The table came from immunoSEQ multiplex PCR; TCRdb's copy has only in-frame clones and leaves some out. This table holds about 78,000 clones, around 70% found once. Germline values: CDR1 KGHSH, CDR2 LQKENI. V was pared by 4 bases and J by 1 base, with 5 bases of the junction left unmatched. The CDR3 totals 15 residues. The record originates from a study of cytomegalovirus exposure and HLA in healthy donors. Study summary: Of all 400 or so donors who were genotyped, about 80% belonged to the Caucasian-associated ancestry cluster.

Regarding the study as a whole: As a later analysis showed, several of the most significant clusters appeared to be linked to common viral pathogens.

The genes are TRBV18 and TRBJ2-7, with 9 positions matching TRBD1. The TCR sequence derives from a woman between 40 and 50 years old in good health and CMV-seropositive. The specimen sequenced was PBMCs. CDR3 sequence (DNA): TGTGCCAGCTCACAAGGGACAGGGTATTCCTACGAGCAGTACTTC. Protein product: CASSQGTGYSYEQYF.